The clone carrying this T cell receptor beta chain was recorded once. Antigen unknown. This record comes from a study of cytomegalovirus exposure and HLA in healthy donors. Points from the study as a whole: Per a prior analysis, the majority of TCR beta V segments were productive roughly 90% or roughly 30% of the time.

In the PCR, 60 Vbeta and 13 Jbeta primers were used. The protocol was immunoSEQ multiplex PCR, while the TCRdb copy is restricted to in-frame clones and leaves out a portion. The sample carries roughly 100,000 clones, around four fifths recorded once. J was trimmed by 5 bases and V by 5 bases; bases with no gene match: 11. Germline V lookup: CDR1 SQVTM, CDR2 ANQGSEA. CDR3 size: 14 residues. The specimen sequenced was PBMCs. The receptor was derived from a man aged 50-59 years in good health and CMV-seronegative. J is TRBJ2-5 and V is TRBV29-1, with 7 positions matching TRBD2. The CDR3 nucleotides are TGCAGCGTTTCTCGGGGAGGGAATCTGGAGACCCAGTACTTC. Its protein product is CSVSRGGNLETQYF.